This TCR beta chain is from a study of blood T cell repertoires in COVID-19. The repertoire was sequenced with immunoSEQ multiplex PCR; TCRdb's copy has only in-frame clones and lacks some. The sample lists 350,000 to 450,000 clones; roughly nine tenths were seen once. V lost 5 bases and J lost 3; bases outside the gene matches: 5. The CDR3 extends over 16 amino acids. The germline gives CDR1 SEHNR, CDR2 FQNEAQ (reference sequence). Participants spanned ages about 18 to 100 years and resided in roughly 26 US areas. Sequencing was performed on PBMCs or T cells enriched from blood (not recorded which). The sequence was collected from a woman in her forties who had been exposed to COVID-19. The chain carries TRBV7-9 and TRBJ2-2; 11 bases align to TRBD1. The CDR3 protein is CASSPGTGGHTGELFF. In nucleotides, the CDR3 is TGTGCCAGCAGCCCTGGGACAGGGGGGCACACCGGGGAGCTGTTTTTT.